This TCR beta chain was recorded in a study of technical replicates of blood from a few donors. Clones were read by immunoSEQ multiplex PCR, and TCRdb kept only the in-frame ones, dropping some. The sample lists approximately 73,000 clones, around nine tenths occurring once. This clonotype was sampled from a human donor in good health. The sample consisted of T cells isolated from PBMCs.

In nucleotides, the CDR3 is TGTGCCAGCAGTCCACAGGGGGCCCTTTACTACGAGCAGTACTTC. It encodes CASSPQGALYYEQYF. The chain recombines TRBV7-9 with TRBJ2-7; 9 bases line up with TRBD1. CDR1 and CDR2 from the germline V gene are SEHNR and FQNEAQ (reference sequence). After removal of 6 bases from V and 3 bases from J, the junction contained 9 bases not matched to a gene. CDR3 length equals 15 residues.